A single sample is the source of the 18 T cell receptor beta chains below, sequenced in a study of shared T cell receptors in the human thymus. Libraries were prepared by immunoSEQ multiplex PCR; TCRdb keeps only in-frame clonotypes and omits some of them. In the table there are about 610,000 clones, approximately 87% of which are singletons. The data were also submitted as part of a second study, on human thymus T cells.

The sequenced sample was thymocytes. Receptor source: a boy under two years old with a congenital heart defect.

This clone turned up a few times. The chain is built from TRBV6-1 and TRBJ1-2, with a weak D call TRBD1 (5 bases). Germline CDR1 MNHNS, CDR2 SASEGT. The CDR3 totals 11 residues. Trimming removed 11 bases from V and 4 bases from J, with 11 bases in between. The CDR3 sequence: CACLGGYGYTF. CDR3 bases: TGTGCCTGCCTCGGGGGCTATGGCTACACCTTC.

The chain links TRBV28 to TRBJ1-5; D is uncertain. This CDR3 is built from 13 residues. The germline gives CDR1 MDHEN, CDR2 SYDVKM. With 6 bases removed from V and 0 bases from J, the gap between germline ends came to 6 bases. CDR3: CASRSFSNQPQHF. Written as DNA, the CDR3 is TGTGCCAGCAGGAGTTTTAGCAATCAGCCCCAGCATTTT.

The chain couples TRBV18 to TRBJ2-5; D ambiguous. The V and J ends lost 5 bases and 6 bases respectively, with 10 bases between them. Germline CDR1 and CDR2: KGHSH and LQKENI. CDR3 length: 12 residues. Here the CDR3 DNA reads TGTGCCAGCTCATCCTCGGTGCAGACCCAGTACTTC. This gives the protein CASSSSVQTQYF.

About this clone itself: Other DNA sequences within the sample encode an identical CDR3. The chain recombines TRBV6-5 with TRBJ1-1; no definite D call. V was clipped by 2 bases and J by 4 bases, with 5 bases between them. The germline V gene has CDR1 MNHEY and CDR2 SVGAGI. The CDR3 consists of 12 residues. The CDR3 loop is CASSYEGTEAFF. The CDR3 nucleotides are TGTGCCAGCAGTTACGAGGGCACTGAAGCTTTCTTT.

This clone was recorded only once. V gene TRBV7-3 combines with J gene TRBJ2-1; 12 bases agree with TRBD2. Germline CDR1 SGHTA, CDR2 FQGTGA. The CDR3 totals 15 residues. Germline trimming cut 5 bases from V and 7 bases from J; bases unmatched to any gene: 6. CDR3 in DNA: TGTGCCAGCAGCCGGACTAGCGGGATAGGGAATGAGCAGTTCTTC. This codes for CASSRTSGIGNEQFF.

This chain joins TRBV27 and TRBJ1-1; D is uncertain. Trimming left V 5 bases short and J 1 base short, with 11 bases between. This CDR3 has 14 amino acids. The V gene's germline CDR1 is MNHEY and CDR2 SMNVEV (reference sequence). The CDR3 nucleotides are TGTGCCAGCAGTCACCCAAGACAGAACACTGAAGCTTTCTTT. Translated, it gives CASSHPRQNTEAFF.

This clone was picked up one time. The chain couples TRBV25-1 to TRBJ2-5; D is perhaps TRBD1 (6 bases). The J call may be wrong; the DNA end is better matched by TRBJ2-7. The germline CDR1 and CDR2 sequences are MGHDK and SYGVNS. The CDR3 is made up of 12 amino acids. The CDR3, as DNA: TGTGCCAGCAGTGGGACAGCCTACGAGCAGTACTTC. It is translated as CASSGTAYEQYF.

As regards this clone: At one end, the junction sequence differs from germline, possibly due to a read error. The J gene is TRBJ2-3, the V gene TRBV25-1; 10 bases fit TRBD2. Germline values: CDR1 MGHDK, CDR2 SYGVNS. The CDR3 has 16 amino acids. The CDR3 is CASSEGASGSTDTQYF. The DNA of the CDR3 is TGTGCCAGCAGTGAAGGGGCTAGCGGGAGCACCGATACGCAGTATTTT. Using reference TRBV25-1 and TRBJ2-3 for the parts outside the CDR3, the full variable domain is EADIYQTPRYLVIGTGKKITLECSQTMGHDKMYWYQQDPGMELHLIHYSYGVNSTEKGDLSSESTVSRIRTEHFPLTLESARPSHTSQYLCASSEGASGSTDTQYFGPGTRLTVL.

The chain joins TRBV18 to TRBJ2-7, with 10 positions matching TRBD1. The CDR3 contains 17 residues. The junction had 9 bases not matched to a gene; V was cut back by 0 bases and J by 4 bases. Germline values: CDR1 KGHSH, CDR2 LQKENI. The CDR3 loop reads CASSPPPGTGDRYEQYF. Here the CDR3 DNA reads TGTGCCAGCTCACCACCCCCCGGGACAGGGGATCGGTACGAGCAGTACTTC.

The rearrangement joins TRBV7-2 to TRBJ2-7, with D possibly being TRBD2 (6 bases). V was cut by 1 base and J by 3 bases, with 10 bases left in between. Germline V gene sequence: CDR1 SGHTA, CDR2 FQGNSA. The CDR3 totals 14 residues. DNA of the CDR3: TGTGCCAGCAGCTTAGAGAGTAGCGGCTACGAGCAGTACTTC. Translation gives CASSLESSGYEQYF.

The chain combines TRBV6-5 with TRBJ2-4; 8 bases are a match to TRBD1. Trimming took 5 bases from V and 9 from J; bases not matched to a gene: 9. The germline CDR1 and CDR2 sequences are MNHEY and SVGAGI. The CDR3 runs to 14 residues. The chain's CDR3 is CASSPGQGVSIQYF. CDR3 bases: TGTGCCAGCAGTCCCGGACAGGGTGTCAGCATTCAGTACTTC.

The V call is TRBV19, the J call TRBJ2-2; 9 nucleotides align to TRBD1. Germline V gives CDR1 LNHDA, CDR2 SQIVND (reference sequence). Trimming removed 3 bases from V and 0 bases from J; junction bases left unmatched: 8. The length of the CDR3 is 18 residues. CDR3: CASSMGTGSAPNTGELFF. The CDR3 DNA follows: TGTGCCAGTAGTATGGGGACAGGGAGTGCGCCGAACACCGGGGAGCTGTTTTTT.

A few counts support this clone. This chain connects TRBV19 to TRBJ2-1, with 8 bases that match TRBD1. After removal of 6 bases from V and 4 bases from J, the junction contained 8 bases not matched to a gene. The germline V gene has CDR1 LNHDA and CDR2 SQIVND (reference sequence). CDR3 size: 15 residues. CDR3 DNA: TGTGCCAGTAGCGTCGGGACAGGACCTTACAATGAGCAGTTCTTC. It codes for CASSVGTGPYNEQFF.

The rearrangement uses TRBV15 and TRBJ2-1, with TRBD2 matching 15 bases. V lost 2 bases, J lost 12 bases, and 11 bases stayed unmatched. The CDR3 is 17 residues long. CDR1 and CDR2 (germline): LNHNV, YYDKDF (reference sequence). CDR3 in DNA: TGTGCCACCAGCAGAACCCGAGGACTAGCGGGAGGGCCCCCGCAGTTCTTC. Its translation: CATSRTRGLAGGPPQFF.

To note about this clone: Other DNA sequences within the sample encode an identical CDR3. This chain uses TRBV4-3 with TRBJ1-1; no definite D call. This CDR3 has 13 amino acids. Trimming cost V 1 base and J 1 base, with 4 bases left between them. Germline CDR1 reads LGHNA; CDR2 reads YSLEER. The CDR3 sequence: CASSQGRNTEAFF. For the CDR3, the DNA is TGCGCCAGCAGCCAAGGCAGGAACACTGAAGCTTTCTTT.

This chain connects TRBV10-2 to TRBJ2-7; 12 bases match TRBD2. The CDR3 runs 19 residues. With 0 bases clipped from V and 3 bases from J, the junction kept 12 bases outside the gene matches. From germline, CDR1 is WSHSY and CDR2 SAAADI. The CDR3 loop is CASSESGLAGGGEVYEQYF. In DNA form, the CDR3 reads TGCGCCAGCAGTGAGTCCGGGCTAGCGGGAGGGGGGGAGGTCTACGAGCAGTACTTC.

The V call is TRBV5-1, the J call TRBJ2-6; TRBD1 matches at 9 bases. The CDR3 consists of 16 residues. Per the germline V gene, CDR1 is SGHRS and CDR2 is YFSETQ. With 5 bases clipped from V and 0 bases from J, the junction kept 3 bases outside the gene matches. CDR3 region: CASRWTGDSGANVLTF. The CDR3, as DNA: TGCGCCAGCAGATGGACAGGGGACTCTGGGGCCAACGTCCTGACTTTC. Full variable domain (missing parts from reference TRBV5-1 and TRBJ2-6): KAGVTQTPRYLIKTRGQQVTLSCSPISGHRSVSWYQQTPGQGLQFLFEYFSETQRNKGNFPGRFSGRQFSNSRSEMNVSTLELGDSALYLCASRWTGDSGANVLTFGAGSRLTVL.

The gene calls are TRBV6-5 and TRBJ1-1, with D possibly being TRBD1 (5 bases). CDR1 and CDR2 (germline): MNHEY, SVGAGI. Trimming took 0 bases from V and 6 from J, leaving 14 bases between them. This CDR3 has 15 amino acids. Here the CDR3 DNA reads TGTGCCAGCAGTTACTCGAAAGGAGGGGAATCTGAAGCTTTCTTT. Translated, it gives CASSYSKGGESEAFF.